Each of the 17 T cell receptor beta chains below was sequenced from the same sample in a study of shared clonotypes between healthy human individuals. Here immunoSEQ multiplex PCR was the method, and the copy in TCRdb shows in-frame clones only, minus some. Here the sample spans nearly 2 million clones, about 95% being singletons. Naive CD8 cells lacked CD45RO, underwent positive selection for CCR7 and left out terminally differentiated effector memory CD45RA+ cells. The source material was naive CD8+ T cells sorted from blood. The receptors were gathered from a man between 18 and 29 years old in good health.

The chain is built from TRBV7-6 and TRBJ2-7; D uncertain. The V and J ends lost 5 bases and 6 bases respectively, with 20 bases between them. The CDR3 runs 15 residues. The germline V gene encodes CDR1 SGHVS and CDR2 FNYEAQ. CDR3 nucleotide sequence: TGTGCCAGCAGCCCCTCAGGAATTGGTTCAAGCGAGCAGTACTTC. Encoded protein: CASSPSGIGSSEQYF.

The chain is built from TRBV7-8 and TRBJ1-5, with D unclear. The germline gives CDR1 SGHVS, CDR2 FQNEAQ. The CDR3 totals 14 residues. Trimming pared 6 bases from V and 5 bases from J, leaving 14 bases between. CDR3 region: CASSPGRVDQPQHF. Here the CDR3 DNA reads TGTGCCAGCAGTCCCGGTCGGGTGGATCAGCCCCAGCATTTT. The complete variable domain, with remaining parts taken from reference TRBV7-8 and TRBJ1-5, reads GAGVSQSPRYKVAKRGQDVALRCDPISGHVSLFWYQQALGQGPEFLTYFQNEAQLDKSGLPSDRFFAERPEGSVSTLKIQRTQQEDSAVYLCASSPGRVDQPQHFGDGTRLSIL.

The rearrangement links TRBV27 to TRBJ2-5; 11 bases are shared with TRBD2. Trimming took 5 bases from V and 5 from J; bases not matched to a gene: 13. The CDR3 has 17 amino acids. From germline, CDR1 is MNHEY and CDR2 SMNVEV (reference sequence). The CDR3 loop reads CASSPGHSGGAWETQYF. In DNA, the CDR3 is TGTGCCAGCAGTCCAGGGCATAGCGGGGGGGCTTGGGAGACCCAGTACTTC.

A word on this clone: Other DNA sequences of this sample code for an identical CDR3. The chain employs TRBV27 and TRBJ2-7; D ambiguous. The CDR3 extends over 13 amino acids. CDR1 and CDR2 from the germline V gene are MNHEY and SMNVEV (reference sequence). Trimming shortened V by 5 bases and J by 0 bases, and 8 bases separated the two germline ends. CDR3: CASSEGISYEQYF. The CDR3, as DNA: TGTGCCAGCAGTGAAGGGATCTCCTACGAGCAGTACTTC.

The gene calls are TRBV27 and TRBJ1-2; no clear D gene. V shed 2 bases and J shed 4 bases, with 8 bases lying between them. Germline V gives CDR1 MNHEY, CDR2 SMNVEV (reference sequence). CDR3 length: 13 residues. DNA for the CDR3: TGTGCCAGCAGTTTAGGCAGTAGCTATGGCTACACCTTC. It translates to CASSLGSSYGYTF.

V and J are TRBV11-2 and TRBJ2-5, with D perhaps matching TRBD1 (6 bases). With 2 bases removed from V and 5 bases from J, the gap between germline ends came to 9 bases. Germline-derived CDR1 and CDR2 are SGHAT and FQNNGV. This CDR3 has 13 amino acids. CDR3 protein: CASSLTGWETQYF. CDR3 sequence (DNA): TGTGCCAGCAGCTTAACAGGGTGGGAGACCCAGTACTTC. Together with reference TRBV11-2 and TRBJ2-5, the CDR3 gives the full variable domain: EAGVAQSPRYKIIEKRQSVAFWCNPISGHATLYWYQQILGQGPKLLIQFQNNGVVDDSQLPKDRFSAERLKGVDSTLKIQPAKLEDSAVYLCASSLTGWETQYFGPGTRLLVL.

The table lists this clone with a count of one. The gene calls are TRBV7-2 and TRBJ2-3, with a weak D call TRBD2 (6 bases). The CDR3 has 16 amino acids. Trimming took 5 bases from V and 2 from J, leaving 17 bases between them. Germline V CDR1 and CDR2: SGHTA, FQGNSA. CDR3 region: CASSGGTGPVTDTQYF. CDR3 sequence (DNA): TGTGCCAGCAGCGGGGGGACGGGACCCGTCACAGATACGCAGTATTTT.

The J gene is TRBJ2-2, the V gene TRBV9; D assignment may be TRBD1 or TRBD2 (5 bases each). Trimming took off 5 bases at V and 1 base at J, with 15 bases between the two ends. The V gene's germline CDR1 is SGDLS and CDR2 YYNGEE. The CDR3 runs 16 residues. CDR3: CASRPGTGLNTGELFF. In DNA, the CDR3 is TGTGCCAGCAGGCCGGGGACGGGATTGAACACCGGGGAGCTGTTTTTT. The whole variable domain, filled in from reference TRBV9 and TRBJ2-2, reads DSGVTQTPKHLITATGQRVTLRCSPRSGDLSVYWYQQSLDQGLQFLIQYYNGEERAKGNILERFSAQQFPDLHSELNLSSLELGDSALYFCASRPGTGLNTGELFFGEGSRLTVL.

The chain combines TRBV19 with TRBJ2-2, with 10 bases fitting TRBD2. With 4 bases clipped from V and 1 base from J, the junction kept 9 bases outside the gene matches. Germline V gene lookup returns CDR1 LNHDA and CDR2 SQIVND (reference sequence). The CDR3 is 18 amino acids. In DNA form, the CDR3 reads TGTGCCAGTAGTACCCGACTAGCGGGTGATTTGAACACCGGGGAGCTGTTTTTT. Residues: CASSTRLAGDLNTGELFF. Combining the CDR3 with reference TRBV19 and TRBJ2-2 gives the whole variable domain DGGITQSPKYLFRKEGQNVTLSCEQNLNHDAMYWYRQDPGQGLRLIYYSQIVNDFQKGDIAEGYSVSREKKESFPLTVTSAQKNPTAFYLCASSTRLAGDLNTGELFFGEGSRLTVL.

The gene calls are TRBV6-1 and TRBJ2-7; no clear D gene. CDR1 MNHNS and CDR2 SASEGT come from the germline V gene. CDR3 size: 15 residues. Trimming left V 1 base short and J 2 bases short, with 12 bases between. The CDR3 reads CASSEGRAPTYEQYF. The DNA of the CDR3 is TGTGCCAGCAGTGAAGGTCGGGCCCCAACCTACGAGCAGTACTTC.

This clone was observed a single time. Different DNA sequences within this sample yield the same CDR3. V usage is TRBV13 and J usage is TRBJ1-1; no definite D call. Per germline, CDR1 PRHDT and CDR2 FYEKMQ (reference sequence). V was cut by 0 bases and J by 4 bases, with 0 bases left in between. This CDR3 is 11 amino acids long. The CDR3 coding sequence is TGTGCCAGCAGCTTAGGCACTGAAGCTTTCTTT. Translating it yields CASSLGTEAFF.

Of note for this clone: This CDR3 is also generated by other DNA sequences in the sample. CDR3 sequence: CASSFGTGPYEQYF. In nucleotides, the CDR3 is TGTGCCAGCAGCTTCGGGACAGGGCCCTACGAGCAGTACTTC. The rearrangement joins TRBV7-6 to TRBJ2-7, with 9 bases matching TRBD1. The J segment lost 2 bases and the V segment lost 3 bases, leaving 2 bases of the junction unmatched. This CDR3 is 14 amino acids long. Germline V gene data show CDR1 as SGHVS and CDR2 as FNYEAQ.

This chain links TRBV13 with TRBJ1-4; D gene ambiguous. CDR1 is PRHDT, CDR2 FYEKMQ, per germline (reference sequence). Trimming stripped 2 bases from V and 5 bases from J, with 9 bases between. This CDR3 has 14 amino acids. CDR3 region: CASSLYMENEKLFF. CDR3 sequence (DNA): TGTGCCAGCAGCTTATATATGGAAAATGAAAAACTGTTTTTT.

The chain carries TRBV7-9 and TRBJ2-7; D is possibly TRBD2 (6 bases). Germline loops: CDR1 SEHNR, CDR2 FQNEAQ (reference sequence). V was clipped by 0 bases and J by 0 bases, with 12 bases between them. The CDR3 extends over 16 amino acids. The CDR3 spells CASSLATGLFSYEQYF. For the CDR3, the DNA is TGTGCCAGCAGCTTAGCGACGGGACTCTTCTCCTACGAGCAGTACTTC.

The rearrangement uses TRBV28 and TRBJ2-3; D remains unclear. The CDR3 extends over 14 amino acids. Trimming pared 5 bases from V and 6 bases from J, leaving 15 bases between. CDR1 is MDHEN and CDR2 is SYDVKM in the germline V gene. The CDR3 region has the DNA TGTGCCAGCAGTCTGCGTCACGACTTGGATACGCAGTATTTT. Translated, it gives CASSLRHDLDTQYF.

The chain is built from TRBV5-6 and TRBJ2-7; possibly TRBD1 or TRBD2 for D (5 bases each). The V end lost 4 bases, the J end lost 2 bases, and 19 bases lay between the germline ends. From germline, CDR1 is SGHDT and CDR2 YYEEEE. The CDR3 sequence is 16 residues long. Written as DNA, the CDR3 is TGTGCCAGCAGCGGGGACGGGGCCGAATTTCCCTACGAGCAGTACTTC. Translating gives CASSGDGAEFPYEQYF.

The chain combines TRBV7-9 with TRBJ2-5; D perhaps matches TRBD1 (6 bases). In germline, CDR1 is SEHNR, CDR2 FQNEAQ (reference sequence). This CDR3 spans 13 amino acids. The V gene lost 5 bases and the J gene lost 9 bases, with 16 bases spanning the gap. The CDR3 region is CASSQGQSEAQYF. The CDR3 nucleotides read TGTGCCAGCAGCCAAGGACAGAGCGAGGCCCAGTACTTC.